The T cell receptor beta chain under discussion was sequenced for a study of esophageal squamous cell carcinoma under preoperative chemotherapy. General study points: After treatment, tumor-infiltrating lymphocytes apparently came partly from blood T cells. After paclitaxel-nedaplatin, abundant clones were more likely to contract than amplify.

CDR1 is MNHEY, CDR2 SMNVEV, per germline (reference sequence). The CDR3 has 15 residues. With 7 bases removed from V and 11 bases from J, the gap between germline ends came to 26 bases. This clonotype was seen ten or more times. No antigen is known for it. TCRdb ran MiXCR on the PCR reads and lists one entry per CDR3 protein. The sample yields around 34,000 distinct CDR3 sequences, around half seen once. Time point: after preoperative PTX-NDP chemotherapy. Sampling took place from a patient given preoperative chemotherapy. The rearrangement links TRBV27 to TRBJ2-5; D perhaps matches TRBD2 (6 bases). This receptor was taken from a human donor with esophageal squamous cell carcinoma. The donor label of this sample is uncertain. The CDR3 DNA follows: TGTGCCAGCATGTTCGAGGCGGGGCCCTACAATGAGCAGTACTTC. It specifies CASMFEAGPYNEQYF.